The source of this TCR beta chain is a study of regulatory T cells in long-lasting Graves disease. Described time point: newly diagnosed GD, antithyroid drugs for less than 3 months. With RNA extracted from PBMCs as input, the TCR library was made. Both iRepertoire HTBI primers and Arm-PCR of CDR3 regions were used to build the TCR beta libraries. MiXCR, applied by TCRdb to the multiplex PCR reads, yields one record per CDR3 protein. The sample lists some 490,000 distinct CDR3 sequences; around 13% were seen once. This clonotype was picked up a small number of times. One end of the junction does not line up with germline, which may come from a read error. This CDR3 spans 13 amino acids. CDR1 is LNHNV and CDR2 is YYDKDF in the germline V gene (reference sequence). This same sample was also taken into another study, of T cells in Graves' hyperthyroidism and ophthalmopathy. According to that study: No progression to ophthalmopathy during 18 months of follow-up defined stable disease.

The material sequenced was peripheral blood mononuclear cells (PBMCs), taken at new diagnosis, from a patient treated with antithyroid drugs. The receptor was isolated from a woman aged 30 to 39 with Graves disease. This chain joins TRBV15 and TRBJ2-7; D assignment may be TRBD1 or TRBD2 (5 bases each). The DNA for the CDR3 is TGTGCCACCAGCATTACCGGGACCTACGAGCAGCACTTC. This translates into CATSITGTYEQHF.